This is a list of T cell receptor beta chains from one sample in a study of cytomegalovirus exposure and HLA in healthy donors. Clones were read by immunoSEQ multiplex PCR, and TCRdb kept only the in-frame ones, dropping some. The data contain 100,000 to 150,000 clones, around four fifths of them seen just once; the ten biggest clones take up roughly 20%. The sequencing input was PBMCs. These receptors all stem from a man between 18 and 35 years old in good health and CMV-seropositive. Both conserved end residues are part of each CDR3. A D gene is named only where the DNA matches it firmly. Clone size appears in some rows only: once, few, many, or a class for an expanded clone.

j_call d_call clone_size v_call cdr3_aa cdr3_nt
TRBJ1-1 TRBD1 - TRBV6-1 CASSEAWTGGTEAFF TGTGCCAGCAGTGAAGCTTGGACAGGGGGCACTGAAGCTTTCTTT
TRBJ1-1 TRBD1 once TRBV11-2 CASSLDGTGGNEAFF TGTGCCAGCAGCTTAGATGGAACAGGGGGAAATGAAGCTTTCTTT
TRBJ2-1 TRBD1 - TRBV19 CASRGTGGRNEQFF TGTGCCAGCAGGGGAACAGGGGGTCGCAATGAGCAGTTCTTC
TRBJ2-3 - few TRBV29-1 CSVELRQGLTDTQYF TGCAGCGTTGAATTAAGGCAGGGATTGACAGATACGCAGTATTTT
TRBJ2-5 - - TRBV7-9 CASSPGGTQYF TGTGCCAGCAGCCCCGGGGGGACCCAGTACTTC
TRBJ2-5 TRBD1 once TRBV5-4 CASSLPGQGETQYF TGTGCCAGCAGCTTGCCGGGACAGGGAGAGACCCAGTACTTC
TRBJ1-2 TRBD1 - TRBV6-1 CASSDLSGQGAMSYTF TGTGCCAGCAGTGATCTTTCAGGACAGGGGGCGATGAGCTACACCTTC
TRBJ1-4 TRBD1 - TRBV7-9 CASRGTGGNEKLFF TGTGCCAGCAGGGGAACAGGGGGCAACGAAAAACTGTTTTTT
TRBJ2-7 TRBD2 once TRBV19 CASSMSGGGYEQYF TGTGCCAGTAGTATGAGCGGGGGCGGTTACGAGCAGTACTTC
TRBJ1-5 - - TRBV7-9 CASSARGGQPQHF TGTGCCAGCAGCGCTCGAGGCGGTCAGCCCCAGCATTTT
TRBJ2-3 TRBD2 - TRBV4-1 CASSLGWSGGTDTQYF TGCGCCAGCAGCCTGGGTTGGAGCGGGGGCACAGATACGCAGTATTTT
TRBJ1-3 - - TRBV18 CASQAGNVGNTIYF TGTGCCAGCCAGGCAGGGAACGTCGGAAACACCATATATTTT
TRBJ2-3 TRBD2 - TRBV28 CASSYSGGGADTQYF TGTGCCAGCAGCTATAGCGGGGGGGGAGCAGATACGCAGTATTTT
TRBJ1-1 - - TRBV6-5 CASGEANTEAFF TGTGCCAGTGGGGAGGCGAACACTGAAGCTTTCTTT
TRBJ1-2 TRBD1 - TRBV7-2 CASSLQTGSVGGYTF TGTGCCAGCAGCTTACAGACAGGGTCGGTTGGTGGCTACACCTTC
TRBJ2-3 TRBD1 - TRBV6-5 CASRRTGGQDTQYF TGTGCCAGCCGTCGGACAGGGGGTCAAGATACGCAGTATTTT
TRBJ1-5 - - TRBV30 CAWAGGRLNQPQHF TGTGCCTGGGCGGGGGGACGGTTGAATCAGCCCCAGCATTTT
TRBJ2-5 TRBD2 - TRBV6-4 CASSDSSGGAETQYF TGTGCCAGCAGTGACTCTAGCGGGGGGGCCGAGACCCAGTACTTC
TRBJ1-2 - - TRBV11-2 CASTGGSTIYGYTF TGTGCCAGCACTGGGGGCAGTACCATCTATGGCTACACCTTC
TRBJ2-2 - - TRBV9 CASRHSDTGELFF TGTGCCAGCAGACATAGCGACACCGGGGAGCTGTTTTTT
TRBJ2-7 TRBD1 - TRBV4-1 CASSQLSTGTGSYEQYF TGCGCCAGCAGCCAACTAAGTACAGGGACAGGTTCGTACGAGCAGTACTTC
TRBJ2-5 TRBD1 - TRBV19 CASSKADRGAETQYF TGTGCCAGTAGTAAAGCTGACAGGGGAGCAGAGACCCAGTACTTC
TRBJ2-7 TRBD1 once TRBV11-2 CASSLRGQAGSYEQYF TGTGCCAGCAGCTTGCGAGGACAGGCGGGCTCCTACGAGCAGTACTTC
TRBJ1-1 - - TRBV7-9 CASSPARAGWKTEAFF TGTGCCAGCAGCCCTGCCCGCGCAGGGTGGAAGACTGAAGCTTTCTTT
TRBJ2-1 TRBD2 once TRBV10-3 CAISGPVVAGGLEQFF TGTGCCATCAGTGGCCCGGTGGTAGCGGGGGGGCTTGAGCAGTTCTTC
TRBJ1-1 - - TRBV5-1 CASRATDNTEAFF TGCGCCAGCAGAGCCACAGATAACACTGAAGCTTTCTTT
TRBJ1-1 TRBD1 - TRBV11-2 CASRPQGAGLAFF TGTGCCAGCAGACCTCAGGGGGCCGGGTTGGCTTTCTTT
TRBJ2-5 - - TRBV2 CASKGETQETQYF TGTGCCAGCAAGGGGGAAACCCAAGAGACCCAGTACTTC
TRBJ1-2 TRBD1 - TRBV7-2 CASSPTAGGQGFGYTF TGTGCCAGCAGCCCGACAGCCGGCGGACAGGGGTTTGGCTACACCTTC
TRBJ2-3 TRBD2 - TRBV2 CASSIQRGSTDTQYF TGTGCCAGCAGTATCCAGCGGGGGAGCACAGATACGCAGTATTTT
TRBJ2-7 TRBD2 - TRBV6-5 CASSQNSGGPYEQYF TGTGCCAGCAGCCAAAATAGCGGGGGGCCCTACGAGCAGTACTTC
TRBJ2-1 - - TRBV9 CASGARVTNEQFF TGTGCCAGCGGGGCCAGGGTTACCAATGAGCAGTTCTTC